Each of the 30 T cell receptor beta chains below was sequenced from the same sample in a study of T cell repertoires in cytomegalovirus infection. TCRdb independently ran MiXCR on the reads; one entry per CDR3 protein. The sample lists nearly 550,000 distinct CDR3 sequences, about 15% seen once, with roughly 25% in the top ten. The specimen was CD8+ T cells from PBMCs. The receptors here all came from a human donor in good health (CMV status not recorded). Some clones in this sample may be carry-over from other donors' samples.

The table lists this clonotype with a few counts. This chain uses TRBV27 with TRBJ2-1; TRBD1 might be the D (6 bases). V lost 5 bases and J 5 bases, leaving 13 bases between the germline ends. From germline, CDR1 is MNHEY and CDR2 SMNVEV (reference sequence). The CDR3 has 14 residues. The CDR3 nucleotides read TGTGCCAGCAGTCATCGGGACACCGACAATGAGCAGTTCTTC. It codes for CASSHRDTDNEQFF.

The chain employs TRBV27 and TRBJ2-7; D is unclear. This CDR3 region has 11 residues. CDR1 MNHEY and CDR2 SMNVEV come from the germline V gene (reference sequence). V shed 7 bases and J shed 3 bases, with 7 bases lying between them. This CDR3 is CASIKGYEQYF. The DNA for the CDR3 is TGTGCCAGCATAAAGGGCTACGAGCAGTACTTC.

The chain employs TRBV14 and TRBJ2-7; either TRBD1 or TRBD2 may supply D (5 bases each). V was shortened by 4 bases and J by 6 bases, with 10 bases between the two germline ends. The CDR3 consists of 12 residues. Germline loops: CDR1 SGHDN, CDR2 FVKESK. Written as DNA, the CDR3 is TGTGCCAGCAGCCCTAATGGGGGCGAGCAGTACTTC. This gives the protein CASSPNGGEQYF.

Comments on this clonotype: A much larger clone differs from this one at a single base, so this may be a read error. The missing conserved phenylalanine or tryptophan at the end of this CDR3 makes a read error likely. The chain has TRBV10-3 and TRBJ2-7; TRBD1 agrees at 8 bases. Germline trimming cut 9 bases from V and 0 bases from J; bases unmatched to any gene: 10. There are 15 residues in the CDR3. The germline gives CDR1 ENHRY, CDR2 SYGVKD. The CDR3 nucleotides read TGTGCCATACATCCTGGGGACAGGAGCTCCTACGAGCAGTACTTA. It translates to CAIHPGDRSSYEQYL.

The chain is built from TRBV9 and TRBJ1-1; D may be TRBD1 (5 bases). Deletions cut 4 bases from V and 5 bases from J, with 18 bases between. Germline CDR1 SGDLS, CDR2 YYNGEE. The CDR3 is made up of 15 amino acids. CDR3 region: CASSPQWGVWTEAFF. CDR3 DNA sequence: TGTGCCAGCAGCCCTCAATGGGGGGTTTGGACTGAAGCTTTCTTT.

There are a few counts of this clonotype. The V gene is TRBV5-5, the J gene TRBJ1-1, with a tentative D call TRBD1 (5 bases). V was pared by 0 bases and J by 5 bases, with 11 bases between. This CDR3 contains 14 residues. Germline loops: CDR1 SGHKS, CDR2 YYEKEE (reference sequence). CDR3 region: CASSLVQVKTEAFF. The DNA of the CDR3 is TGTGCCAGCAGCTTGGTACAGGTCAAGACTGAAGCTTTCTTT.

This clonotype was picked up many times. V and J are TRBV12-3 or TRBV12-4 and TRBJ1-5, with 7 bases fitting TRBD1. V trimming: 5 bases; J trimming: 1 base; junction bases outside the gene matches: 14. The CDR3 totals 18 residues. CDR3 sequence: CASSTPQGSVGSNQPQHF. The CDR3 DNA reads TGTGCCAGCAGTACACCACAGGGGTCGGTGGGGAGCAATCAGCCCCAGCATTTT.

This clonotype was seen a handful of times. V gene TRBV7-3 combines with J gene TRBJ1-1; D is unresolved. Trimming pared 5 bases from V and 0 bases from J, leaving 19 bases between. Germline values: CDR1 SGHTA, CDR2 FQGTGA. The CDR3 length is 17 residues. CDR3 sequence (DNA): TGTGCCAGCAGCCCCTACGGAGGGCTGGGCATGAACACTGAAGCTTTCTTT. Residues: CASSPYGGLGMNTEAFF. Supplemented by reference TRBV7-3 and TRBJ1-1, the full variable domain reads GAGVSQTPSNKVTEKGKYVELRCDPISGHTALYWYRQSLGQGPEFLIYFQGTGAADDSGLPNDRFFAVRPEGSVSTLKIQRTERGDSAVYLCASSPYGGLGMNTEAFFGQGTRLTVV.

There are many counts of this clonotype. CDR3 loop: CASSLGIGGQGVDGYTF. CDR3 DNA sequence: TGTGCCAGCAGCTTAGGAATTGGGGGACAGGGAGTCGATGGCTACACCTTC. This chain links TRBV7-8 with TRBJ1-2; the match to TRBD1 covers 9 bases. Germline CDR1 is SGHVS and CDR2 is FQNEAQ. V shed 1 base and J 6 bases; nucleotides not matched to a gene: 12. This CDR3 has 17 residues.

This clonotype was picked up many times. The J gene is TRBJ2-7, the V gene TRBV27; D not certain. V was pared by 6 bases and J by 4 bases, with 16 bases between. This CDR3 spans 14 amino acids. Looked up from germline, CDR1 is MNHEY and CDR2 is SMNVEV (reference sequence). The CDR3 DNA reads as TGTGCCAGCAGAGTGGCAGAAGAATGGTACGAGCAGTACTTC. Its translation is CASRVAEEWYEQYF.

The V and J genes are TRBV19 and TRBJ1-1, with D perhaps TRBD1 (5 bases). This CDR3 comprises 13 residues. Germline V gene data show CDR1 as LNHDA and CDR2 as SQIVND (reference sequence). V lost 7 bases and J 4 bases, leaving 13 bases between the germline ends. CDR3 loop: CASTPRGGTEAFF. In nucleotides, the CDR3 is TGTGCCAGTACCCCGCGGGGGGGCACTGAAGCTTTCTTT.

The table lists this clonotype with a few counts. The chain couples TRBV6-5 to TRBJ1-1, with D unclear. The CDR3 runs 12 residues. The V gene lost 10 bases and the J gene lost 4 bases, with 13 bases spanning the gap. CDR1 MNHEY and CDR2 SVGAGI come from the germline V gene. CDR3 loop: CATILGRTEAFF. In DNA form, the CDR3 reads TGTGCCACCATACTCGGGCGCACTGAAGCTTTCTTT.

This clonotype was observed many times. The V call is TRBV12-3 or TRBV12-4, the J call TRBJ2-3; D unclear. The length of the CDR3 is 15 residues. Deletions cut 8 bases from V and 4 bases from J, with 19 bases between. The CDR3 here is CASLLGMRGPDTQYF. The CDR3 DNA follows: TGTGCCAGCCTCCTAGGCATGCGTGGACCAGATACGCAGTATTTT.

Only a few counts were recorded for this clonotype. This chain uses TRBV7-3 with TRBJ2-5; 11 positions match TRBD1. The germline V gene encodes CDR1 SGHTA and CDR2 FQGTGA. This CDR3 spans 15 amino acids. The V and J ends lost 0 bases and 7 bases, in that order; junction bases with no gene match: 4. CDR3 loop: CASSLTGGTGGTQYF. CDR3 coding DNA: TGTGCCAGCAGCTTAACGGGGGGGACAGGGGGGACCCAGTACTTC.

This chain uses TRBV28 with TRBJ2-3; weak D call: TRBD2 (6 bases). V was trimmed by 4 bases and J by 4 bases, leaving 12 bases between them. Germline loops: CDR1 MDHEN, CDR2 SYDVKM. The length of the CDR3 is 14 residues. This chain's CDR3 is CASSSTSFADTQYF. In DNA, the CDR3 is TGTGCCAGCAGTTCGACTAGTTTCGCAGATACGCAGTATTTT.

This rearrangement joins TRBV6-1 to TRBJ2-2; TRBD1 aligns across 7 bases. Germline CDR1 MNHNS, CDR2 SASEGT. J gave up 5 bases and V 7 bases, and 7 bases lay outside the gene matches. CDR3 length: 14 amino acids. In DNA, the CDR3 is TGTGCCAGCACCCGGACAGGCGTAACCGGGGAGCTGTTTTTT. Translating gives CASTRTGVTGELFF.

Only a few counts were recorded for this clonotype. This chain connects TRBV12-3 or TRBV12-4 to TRBJ2-2, with 8 bases that match TRBD1. The CDR3 has 14 amino acids. Losses at the gene ends were 5 bases for V and 3 bases for J; bases not matched to a gene: 2. The DNA of the CDR3 is TGTGCCAGCAGTCAGGGGGCATACACCGGGGAGCTGTTTTTT. Translating gives CASSQGAYTGELFF.

This clonotype was counted ten times or more. The chain couples TRBV6-1 to TRBJ2-7, with 9 bases lining up with TRBD1. The CDR3 loop spans 15 amino acids. In germline, CDR1 is MNHNS, CDR2 SASEGT. Germline trimming cut 1 base from V and 3 bases from J; bases unmatched to any gene: 4. The CDR3: CASSEGTGAVYEQYF. Written as DNA, the CDR3 is TGTGCCAGCAGTGAAGGGACAGGGGCTGTCTACGAGCAGTACTTC.

This chain connects TRBV29-1 to TRBJ1-2; D unresolved. Germline V gene data show CDR1 as SQVTM and CDR2 as ANQGSEA. V gave up 3 bases and J gave up 4 bases, with 15 bases separating them. The CDR3 runs 14 residues. Here the CDR3 DNA reads TGCAGCGTTGATACCGACCATCCAGTCTATGGCTACACCTTC. Translating it yields CSVDTDHPVYGYTF.

The chain employs TRBV5-1 and TRBJ2-5; D perhaps matches TRBD1 (8 bases). V dropped 4 bases and J dropped 2 bases, with 21 bases sitting between them. CDR1 is SGHRS, CDR2 YFSETQ, per germline. CDR3 length: 17 amino acids. CDR3 coding DNA: TGCGCCAGCAGCCGGACTAGATCGGGACAGGTACAAGAGACCCAGTACTTC. Translating gives CASSRTRSGQVQETQYF.

The table lists this clonotype with many counts. The J gene is TRBJ2-7, the V gene TRBV28; possibly TRBD1 or TRBD2 for D (6 bases each). Germline V gives CDR1 MDHEN, CDR2 SYDVKM. The CDR3 is made up of 14 amino acids. Trimming took off 2 bases at V and 7 bases at J, with 15 bases between the two ends. The CDR3 loop is CASSLVRGLREQYF. The DNA for the CDR3 is TGTGCCAGCAGTTTAGTCCGGGGGCTTAGGGAGCAGTACTTC.

This clonotype appeared many times. The V call is TRBV6-2 or TRBV6-3, the J call TRBJ1-2; 8 bases fit TRBD1. V lost 5 bases, J lost 2 bases, and 7 bases stayed unmatched. CDR3 length equals 15 residues. In germline, CDR1 is MNHEY, CDR2 SVGEGT. The CDR3 nucleotides are TGTGCCAGCAGTGGACCGGACAGGGTCAACTATGGCTACACCTTC. It translates to CASSGPDRVNYGYTF.

The rearrangement uses TRBV5-1 and TRBJ2-7; TRBD1 matches 7 bases. There are 16 residues in the CDR3. The J segment lost 0 bases and the V segment lost 3 bases, leaving 9 bases of the junction unmatched. Germline-derived CDR1 and CDR2 are SGHRS and YFSETQ. Here the CDR3 DNA reads TGCGCCAGCAGCTCCCCCGACAGGGACCTCTCCTACGAGCAGTACTTC. This translates into CASSSPDRDLSYEQYF.

This clonotype was picked up many times. The chain couples TRBV27 to TRBJ2-5; D gene ambiguous. Trimming shortened V by 6 bases and J by 5 bases, and 10 bases separated the two germline ends. The germline gives CDR1 MNHEY, CDR2 SMNVEV (reference sequence). This CDR3 contains 12 residues. The CDR3 bases are TGTGCCAGCAGGGGTTTAAGGGAGACCCAGTACTTC. This sequence encodes CASRGLRETQYF.

This clonotype was counted at least ten times. The rearrangement uses TRBV6-1 and TRBJ2-1; D is perhaps TRBD1 (6 bases). The germline V gene encodes CDR1 MNHNS and CDR2 SASEGT. The CDR3 spans 18 residues. Trimming removed 8 bases from V and 8 bases from J, with 31 bases in between. In DNA form, the CDR3 reads TGTGCCAGCGTTGTTGGGAAAGGGGAGTACAGGGTATTAGATGAGCAGTTCTTC. Translation gives CASVVGKGEYRVLDEQFF.

This clonotype has at least ten counts. The chain recombines TRBV12-3 or TRBV12-4 with TRBJ1-1, with D uncertain. V was cut by 6 bases and J by 5 bases, with 28 bases left in between. The length of the CDR3 is 18 residues. The CDR3 reads CASRRYPLGSERRTEAFF. CDR3 nucleotides: TGTGCCAGCAGACGGTACCCCCTGGGATCCGAACGACGGACTGAAGCTTTCTTT.

J is TRBJ2-1 and V is TRBV9, with 7 bases that match TRBD2. Germline V gives CDR1 SGDLS, CDR2 YYNGEE. The CDR3 is made up of 14 amino acids. The V gene end was trimmed by 3 bases and the J gene end by 2 bases; junction bases not matched to a gene: 2. CDR3 nucleotide sequence: TGTGCCAGCAGCGCTAGCGGTACCTACAATGAGCAGTTCTTC. Its protein product is CASSASGTYNEQFF.

The chain recombines TRBV12-5 with TRBJ2-5; D may match TRBD1 or TRBD2 (5 bases each). V was shortened by 0 bases and J by 13 bases, with 9 bases between the two germline ends. The CDR3 spans 11 residues. CDR1 and CDR2 (germline): LGHNT, FRNRAP. DNA of the CDR3: TGTGCTAGTGGTTTGGTAGGGACCACGTACTTC. Amino acid sequence: CASGLVGTTYF.

In this sample, this clonotype turned up a few times. The V call is TRBV5-4, the J call TRBJ1-1; D is undetermined. Germline V gene lookup returns CDR1 SGHNT and CDR2 YYREEE (reference sequence). The CDR3 is made up of 15 amino acids. Trimming cost V 3 bases and J 4 bases, with 16 bases left between them. CDR3 sequence reads: CASSSSIGLGTEAFF. The CDR3, as DNA: TGTGCCAGCAGCTCGTCCATCGGTTTAGGCACTGAAGCTTTCTTT.

This clonotype was picked up many times. This chain uses TRBV6-1 with TRBJ1-6, with a tentative D call TRBD1 (5 bases). Germline V gives CDR1 MNHNS, CDR2 SASEGT. The CDR3 runs to 11 residues. The V and J ends lost 0 bases and 16 bases respectively, with 7 bases between them. The CDR3 sequence is CASSEAGDLHF. CDR3 nucleotides: TGTGCCAGCAGTGAAGCGGGGGATCTCCACTTT.